This note documents a single T cell receptor (beta chain) sequence. The sample comes from a study of control samples from healthy donors and cancer patients. V was clipped by 3 bases and J by 1 base, with 9 bases between them. The CDR3 covers 14 residues. Germline CDR1 and CDR2: KGHSH and LQKENI. Repertoires were generated with immunoSEQ multiplex PCR, while TCRdb's copy carries only in-frame clones and drops some. This sample carries 120,000 or so clones, roughly 90% of them seen once, and the ten largest clones take roughly 8.7%. The clonotype comes from a young man in good health. The material sequenced was blood. The chain recombines TRBV18 with TRBJ1-1; a weak D match, TRBD1 (6 bases). The CDR3 DNA reads as TGTGCCAGCTCACCGACCAGGGGGAACACTGAAGCTTTCTTT. Residues: CASSPTRGNTEAFF.